A selection of T cell receptor beta chains follows, all from one sample in a study of T cell clusters in autoimmune cytopenias. TCRdb reprocessed the multiplex PCR reads and keeps a single row for each CDR3 protein, giving no DNA. In all, the sample yields over 3,000 distinct CDR3 sequences. The specimen was peripheral blood. Receptor source: a human donor with an autoimmune cytopenia or autoimmune hepatitis (not recorded which). Each CDR3 is given with its conserved first and last residue. Size is stated for part of the rows, as once, few or many counts, or as a class when the clone is expanded.

v_gene	abundance	j_gene	CDR3aa
TRBV11-2	-	TRBJ2-2	CASSFGLAGKGELFF
TRBV5-5	medium-sized	TRBJ2-7	CASGLAGGHEQYF
TRBV13	medium-sized	TRBJ1-6	CASSKGTGTVAPLHF
TRBV12-3/TRBV12-4	-	TRBJ2-7	CASSVSYEQYF
TRBV6-5	medium-sized	TRBJ2-3	CASSSRLARGGRLGDTQYF
TRBV5-5	medium-sized	TRBJ2-7	CASSLESYEQYF
TRBV19	medium-sized	TRBJ2-1	CASSISPPGLAVYNEQFF
TRBV12-3/TRBV12-4	-	TRBJ2-1	CASSQSLGVYRNEQFF
TRBV27	-	TRBJ1-4	CASRRRAAALNEKLFF
TRBV6-2/TRBV6-3	-	TRBJ2-3	CASSYGWTDLRDTQYF
TRBV27	-	TRBJ2-3	CASSHHSTDTQYF
TRBV10-3	-	TRBJ2-5	CAISPGQGLETQYF
TRBV15	-	TRBJ1-1	CATSSRRIFMNTEAFF